The 32 T cell receptor beta chains reported below all come from one sample, sequenced in a study of control samples from healthy donors and cancer patients. The assay was immunoSEQ multiplex PCR, and TCRdb's table has in-frame clones only and misses some. Altogether roughly 170,000 clones are present, approximately 91% being singletons, with the ten largest covering around 2%. Specimen: blood. The receptors stem from a woman aged 40 to 50 in good health.

The V call is TRBV10-3, the J call TRBJ2-7; 12 bases match TRBD2. This CDR3 comprises 14 residues. Germline V gene sequence: CDR1 ENHRY, CDR2 SYGVKD. Trimming cost V 8 bases and J 6 bases; bases outside gene matches: 8. CDR3 nucleotides: TGTGCCATCGCGCTAGCGGGGGGGCCGGGCGAGCAGTACTTC. It translates to CAIALAGGPGEQYF.

The chain uses TRBV7-9 and TRBJ2-2; the D is unclear. The CDR3 is 14 amino acids. Germline V gene lookup returns CDR1 SEHNR and CDR2 FQNEAQ (reference sequence). Trimming took off 5 bases at V and 9 bases at J, with 16 bases between the two ends. CDR3 in amino acids: CASSPPDGLRELFF. The CDR3 DNA reads as TGTGCCAGCAGCCCCCCGGACGGCCTCAGGGAGCTGTTTTTT.

The rearrangement joins TRBV6-5 to TRBJ2-2; tentative D call: TRBD2 (5 bases). There are 14 residues in the CDR3. The germline gives CDR1 MNHEY, CDR2 SVGAGI. V lost 8 bases, J lost 5 bases, and 15 bases lay in between. CDR3 bases: TGTGCCAGCCAAATGTGGGGAGAGACCGGGGAGCTGTTTTTT. It yields the protein CASQMWGETGELFF.

The chain has TRBV3-1 (or the pseudogene TRBV3-2) and TRBJ1-2; no clear D. V lost 0 bases and J 7 bases, leaving 15 bases between the germline ends. Looked up from germline, CDR1 is LGHDT and CDR2 is YNNKEL (reference sequence). The CDR3 is 15 amino acids. DNA for the CDR3: TGTGCCAGCAGCCAAGATTCGACACCCAAAAGTGGCTACACCTTC. Translating gives CASSQDSTPKSGYTF.

This clone is a singleton in its sample. The V and J genes are TRBV6-6 and TRBJ1-6, with 9 bases lining up with TRBD1. The V segment lost 2 bases and the J segment 9 bases; nucleotides outside the gene matches: 2. The CDR3 has 14 amino acids. Germline V gene sequence: CDR1 MNHNY, CDR2 SVGAGI (reference sequence). The DNA of the CDR3 is TGTGCCAGCAGTTACCGGGACAGGGCTTCACCCCTCCACTTT. It specifies CASSYRDRASPLHF.

CDR3 residues: CASSQDGFRNTIYF. The CDR3 DNA reads TGTGCCAGCAGCCAAGATGGGTTTAGAAACACCATATATTTT. The chain joins TRBV3-1 (or the pseudogene TRBV3-2) to TRBJ1-3, with D unclear. This CDR3 has 14 amino acids. The germline V gene encodes CDR1 LGHDT and CDR2 YNNKEL (reference sequence). V was clipped by 0 bases and J by 5 bases, with 8 bases between them.

The chain is built from TRBV6-5 and TRBJ1-1, with 7 bases matching TRBD1. The germline gives CDR1 MNHEY, CDR2 SVGAGI. The CDR3 contains 11 residues. V shed 6 bases and J 10 bases; nucleotides not matched to a gene: 5. The CDR3: CASSYDRVAFF. In nucleotides, the CDR3 is TGTGCCAGCAGCTATGACAGGGTAGCTTTCTTT.

This clone was observed a few times. V usage is TRBV27 and J usage is TRBJ2-3; D is perhaps TRBD1 (5 bases). Germline V CDR1 and CDR2: MNHEY, SMNVEV (reference sequence). Trimming removed 3 bases from V and 9 bases from J, with 13 bases in between. This CDR3 has 13 amino acids. The CDR3 DNA reads as TGTGCCAGCAGTTTCATCGACTCAGGGACGCAGTATTTT. The encoded protein is CASSFIDSGTQYF.

V gene TRBV15 combines with J gene TRBJ2-1; 9 positions agree with TRBD2. Germline V gene data show CDR1 as LNHNV and CDR2 as YYDKDF (reference sequence). The CDR3 contains 17 residues. J lost 4 bases, V lost 6 bases, and 13 bases had no gene match. In DNA form, the CDR3 reads TGTGCCACCAGGCCCCCCCCCGCGGGGGGGCAGTACAATGAGCAGTTCTTC. Its protein product is CATRPPPAGGQYNEQFF.

The rearrangement links TRBV12-5 to TRBJ2-2; TRBD2 agrees at 9 bases. CDR3 length: 17 amino acids. Germline assignment: CDR1 LGHNT and CDR2 FRNRAP. The V segment lost 3 bases and the J segment 0 bases; nucleotides outside the gene matches: 5. This CDR3 is CASGFLLAGTNTGELFF. The CDR3 DNA sequence: TGTGCTAGTGGTTTTCTCCTAGCGGGGACGAACACCGGGGAGCTGTTTTTT.

This chain connects TRBV5-1 to TRBJ1-1; 9 positions match TRBD1. Germline lookup yields CDR1 SGHRS and CDR2 YFSETQ. The CDR3 consists of 13 residues. V shed 7 bases and J 4 bases; nucleotides not matched to a gene: 5. The CDR3 here is CASRTGATTEAFF. The CDR3 nucleotides are TGCGCCAGCCGGACAGGGGCGACCACTGAAGCTTTCTTT.

This clone has a single count. The chain employs TRBV7-8 and TRBJ1-5; 10 bases agree with TRBD1. CDR1 is SGHVS and CDR2 is FQNEAQ in the germline V gene. The CDR3 covers 15 residues. V shed 5 bases, J shed 6 bases, and the junction held 7 bases outside the gene matches. The CDR3 loop reads CASSPRDRGGQPQHF. CDR3 sequence (DNA): TGTGCCAGCAGCCCCAGGGACAGGGGCGGTCAGCCCCAGCATTTT.

This rearrangement joins TRBV2 to TRBJ2-7, with D unresolved. With 1 base removed from V and 7 bases from J, the gap between germline ends came to 8 bases. Per the germline V gene, CDR1 is SNHLY and CDR2 is FYNNEI. CDR3 length equals 12 residues. CDR3 sequence reads: CASSEVTWEQYF. The CDR3 DNA follows: TGTGCCAGCAGTGAAGTTACTTGGGAGCAGTACTTC.

The chain joins TRBV13 to TRBJ2-4; D remains ambiguous. Trimming cost V 0 bases and J 1 base, with 7 bases left between them. CDR3 length equals 15 residues. Germline values: CDR1 PRHDT, CDR2 FYEKMQ (reference sequence). Here the CDR3 reads CASSLGSGAKNIQYF. The DNA of the CDR3 is TGTGCCAGCAGCTTAGGCTCTGGGGCCAAAAACATTCAGTACTTC. The whole variable domain, filled in from reference TRBV13 and TRBJ2-4, reads AAGVIQSPRHLIKEKRETATLKCYPIPRHDTVYWYQQGPGQDPQFLISFYEKMQSDKGSIPDRFSAQQFSDYHSELNMSSLELGDSALYFCASSLGSGAKNIQYFGAGTRLSVL.

The chain links TRBV18 to TRBJ1-1; TRBD1 agrees at 9 bases. The CDR3 length is 18 residues. Germline trimming cut 1 base from V and 6 bases from J; bases unmatched to any gene: 15. The germline V gene has CDR1 KGHSH and CDR2 LQKENI. CDR3 sequence: CASSPLTIAGTGSAEAFF. The CDR3 nucleotides read TGTGCCAGCTCACCACTTACCATTGCCGGGACAGGGTCTGCTGAAGCTTTCTTT.

The V gene is TRBV29-1, the J gene TRBJ1-1; maybe TRBD1 (5 bases). V dropped 1 base and J dropped 0 bases, with 15 bases sitting between them. The germline gives CDR1 SQVTM, CDR2 ANQGSEA. This CDR3 is built from 16 residues. The CDR3 spells CSVEVRRGPLNTEAFF. CDR3 DNA: TGCAGCGTTGAAGTCCGAAGGGGCCCACTGAACACTGAAGCTTTCTTT.

The chain recombines TRBV7-2 with TRBJ2-2; 9 positions agree with TRBD2. The germline V gene encodes CDR1 SGHTA and CDR2 FQGNSA. This CDR3 is 16 amino acids long. J lost 6 bases, V lost 1 base, and 6 bases had no gene match. The DNA for the CDR3 is TGTGCCAGCAGCTTAGTTCTAGGACTAGCGTCCGGGGAGCTGTTTTTT. Translating it yields CASSLVLGLASGELFF. Full variable domain (rest looked up from reference TRBV7-2 and TRBJ2-2): GAGVSQSPSNKVTEKGKDVELRCDPISGHTALYWYRQSLGQGLEFLIYFQGNSAPDKSGLPSDRFSAERTGGSVSTLTIQRTQQEDSAVYLCASSLVLGLASGELFFGEGSRLTVL.

V gene TRBV6-6 combines with J gene TRBJ2-5, with TRBD2 matching 8 bases. With V trimmed by 2 bases and J by 5 bases, 4 bases remained unmatched. CDR3 size: 14 residues. The germline CDR1 and CDR2 sequences are MNHNY and SVGAGI (reference sequence). The CDR3 sequence is CASSYSGGGETQYF. The CDR3 coding sequence is TGTGCCAGCAGTTACAGCGGGGGTGGGGAGACCCAGTACTTC.

The chain carries TRBV9 and TRBJ2-5; 8 bases match TRBD2. The length of the CDR3 is 17 residues. Germline CDR1 and CDR2: SGDLS and YYNGEE. V gave up 3 bases and J gave up 1 base; unmatched junction bases: 11. CDR3 nucleotide sequence: TGTGCCAGCAGCGCCCCGAACGAGCGGGGGCCCCAAGAGACCCAGTACTTC. Protein: CASSAPNERGPQETQYF.

This chain links TRBV27 with TRBJ1-1, with a weak D call TRBD1 (5 bases). Germline values: CDR1 MNHEY, CDR2 SMNVEV (reference sequence). Trimming cost V 2 bases and J 4 bases, with 11 bases left between them. This CDR3 contains 14 residues. The CDR3 DNA sequence: TGTGCCAGCAGTTTAGGAGCAGGGATCACTGAAGCTTTCTTT. It translates to CASSLGAGITEAFF.

The chain joins TRBV7-8 to TRBJ1-5, with TRBD1 as a possible D gene (5 bases). Germline-derived CDR1 and CDR2 are SGHVS and FQNEAQ. V lost 5 bases, J lost 5 bases, and 13 bases lay in between. The CDR3 contains 14 residues. This CDR3 reads CASSHQGKYQPQHF. The CDR3 DNA sequence: TGTGCCAGCAGCCACCAGGGAAAATATCAGCCCCAGCATTTT.

The rearrangement joins TRBV5-1 to TRBJ1-1; D is perhaps TRBD1 (6 bases). The CDR3 spans 12 residues. The germline V gene encodes CDR1 SGHRS and CDR2 YFSETQ. V was shortened by 4 bases and J by 11 bases, with 15 bases between the two germline ends. The CDR3 loop reads CASSVPQGRAFF. CDR3 coding DNA: TGCGCCAGCAGCGTCCCACAGGGAAGGGCTTTCTTT.

The chain has TRBV29-1 and TRBJ1-2; 10 bases fit TRBD1. The CDR3 runs to 15 residues. Germline lookup yields CDR1 SQVTM and CDR2 ANQGSEA. Trimming at V came to 7 bases and at J to 5 bases, leaving 13 bases not matched to a gene. DNA for the CDR3: TGCAGCGCCGCGGCCGGGACAGGGGATAATTATGGCTACACCTTC. Its protein is CSAAAGTGDNYGYTF.

The V call is TRBV7-9, the J call TRBJ1-2; D remains unclear. Trimming took 0 bases from V and 4 from J, leaving 12 bases between them. The CDR3 is made up of 15 amino acids. CDR1 is SEHNR and CDR2 is FQNEAQ in the germline V gene (reference sequence). CDR3 sequence: CASSLAGVGSYGYTF. The DNA for the CDR3 is TGTGCCAGCAGCTTAGCGGGCGTGGGTAGCTATGGCTACACCTTC.

In DNA, the CDR3 is TGTGCCAGTAGGGAAGCCTTCAAACAGGGGGCGGGCTACAATGAGCAGTTCTTC. Its translation: CASREAFKQGAGYNEQFF. This rearrangement joins TRBV19 to TRBJ2-1, with 9 positions matching TRBD1. CDR3 length equals 18 residues. CDR1 is LNHDA, CDR2 SQIVND, per germline (reference sequence). V shed 6 bases and J 3 bases; nucleotides not matched to a gene: 15.

This chain uses TRBV18 with TRBJ1-1; no firm D call. CDR3 length equals 14 residues. The ends were cut back, 0 bases at V and 0 bases at J, with 5 bases in the middle. CDR1 KGHSH and CDR2 LQKENI come from the germline V gene. In nucleotides, the CDR3 is TGTGCCAGCTCACCACCTTCCATGAACACTGAAGCTTTCTTT. Its translation: CASSPPSMNTEAFF.

The V and J genes are TRBV2 and TRBJ1-5; unclear D gene. Germline CDR1 reads SNHLY; CDR2 reads FYNNEI. The CDR3 has 14 amino acids. Trimming took off 7 bases at V and 0 bases at J, with 10 bases between the two ends. The CDR3 loop is CASTQEDSNQPQHF. In nucleotides, the CDR3 is TGTGCCAGCACCCAAGAGGATAGCAATCAGCCCCAGCATTTT.

V usage is TRBV3-1 (or the pseudogene TRBV3-2) and J usage is TRBJ1-2, with D uncertain. Deletions cut 0 bases from V and 4 bases from J, with 9 bases between. Germline V gene lookup returns CDR1 LGHDT and CDR2 YNNKEL (reference sequence). The CDR3 loop spans 14 amino acids. The CDR3 sequence: CASSQDRQPYGYTF. CDR3 in DNA: TGTGCCAGCAGCCAAGACAGGCAGCCCTATGGCTACACCTTC.

The V call is TRBV5-1, the J call TRBJ2-5; D unresolved. The V end was cut by 5 bases, the J end by 2 bases, with 7 bases between. This CDR3 has 12 amino acids. Germline CDR1 reads SGHRS; CDR2 reads YFSETQ. Written as DNA, the CDR3 is TGCGCCAGCAGGGTACTACAAGAGACCCAGTACTTC. It encodes CASRVLQETQYF.

This chain connects TRBV5-1 to TRBJ2-2; no clear D. This CDR3 contains 13 residues. The V gene's germline CDR1 is SGHRS and CDR2 YFSETQ. V was shortened by 4 bases and J by 8 bases, with 12 bases between the two germline ends. CDR3 protein: CASSPESAGELFF. The CDR3 coding sequence is TGCGCCAGCAGCCCGGAGTCGGCAGGGGAGCTGTTTTTT.

This clone was seen a few times. The V and J genes are TRBV11-2 and TRBJ2-7; D is unresolved. This CDR3 spans 14 amino acids. Germline lookup yields CDR1 SGHAT and CDR2 FQNNGV. The germline V and J ends were trimmed by 1 base and 6 bases, with 13 bases remaining between them. CDR3 in amino acids: CASSLAAGTGEQYF. The CDR3 region has the DNA TGTGCCAGCAGCTTAGCGGCCGGAACGGGCGAGCAGTACTTC.

DNA of the CDR3: TGCGCCAGCAGCTCAGGACAGAGAGTTTATAATTCACCCCTCCACTTT. Its protein product is CASSSGQRVYNSPLHF. The rearrangement links TRBV5-1 to TRBJ1-6, with D possibly TRBD1 on 6 matching bases. The CDR3 has 16 amino acids. Germline-derived CDR1 and CDR2 are SGHRS and YFSETQ. V dropped 3 bases and J dropped 4 bases, with 14 bases sitting between them.